This T cell receptor beta chain was profiled in a study of blood T cells in healthy people across ages. V lost 4 bases, J lost 4 bases, and 16 bases lay in between. CDR3 length: 15 amino acids. CDR1 and CDR2 (germline): SGHTA, FQGNSA. Through a sample-barcoded 5' primer and a J-beta primer mix, a second PCR was run for roughly 6 to 12 cycles. Through a template-switch adaptor with 12 random nucleotides, each cDNA molecule received a tag. TCRdb fed the 5' RACE reads into MiXCR, producing one record per CDR3 protein. The sample has about 640,000 distinct CDR3 sequences, about 30% seen once. The study drew donors from healthy Caucasian individuals in Russia aged about 6 to 100.

Sequenced: blood. This chain uses TRBV7-2 with TRBJ2-5; possible D gene TRBD2, 5 bases. The clonotype comes from a woman of 80 years or more in good health. The CDR3 protein is CASSSNGVKRETQYF. The CDR3 region has the DNA TGTGCCAGCAGCTCGAACGGGGTCAAGCGAGAGACCCAGTACTTC.